This TCR beta chain was identified during a study of stem cell transplantation in POMP-related autoinflammatory disease. Turning to the study itself: DNA chimerism showed 100% graft donor engraftment of neutrophils and platelets through one year. The study's findings and limits: Fewer unique TRB V-J gene pairings were identified in patients with PRAID.

Profiled with immunoSEQ multiplex PCR; TCRdb holds only in-frame clones, not every one. The sample has over 60,000 clones; around 90% are singletons. Comment on this clone: Its antigen is still unknown.

The CDR3 has 18 amino acids. Germline lookup yields CDR1 MNHEY and CDR2 SVGEGT. The V segment lost 5 bases and the J segment 5 bases; nucleotides outside the gene matches: 17. The V call is TRBV6-2 or TRBV6-3, the J call TRBJ2-2; TRBD2 aligns across 7 bases. The receptor comes from a human patient with POMP-related autoinflammation and immune dysregulation (PRAID). Some of the T cells may derive from the graft donor. This material consisted of CD4+ T cells from PBMCs, taken after stem cell transplantation. The CDR3 DNA follows: TGTGCCAGCAGTCATACTTACGGCGGGGGAGGCTGGACCGGGGAGCTGTTTTTT. Translating gives CASSHTYGGGGWTGELFF.